This passage covers 12 T cell receptor beta chains from one sample sequenced in a study of T cell responses to AZD1222 COVID-19 vaccine. TCRdb's table, derived via immunoSEQ multiplex PCR, lists solely in-frame clones and lacks some. This sample has around 130,000 clones, with about 90% found just once. The material sequenced was peripheral blood, taken on day 0 of AZD1222 vaccination. The source is an adult in good health.

This CDR3 reads CASSLVLAGGHYGYTF. As DNA, the CDR3 is TGTGCCAGCAGCTTAGTTTTGGCAGGGGGCCACTATGGCTACACCTTC. V is TRBV13 and J is TRBJ1-2; 8 nucleotides line up with TRBD1. The junction had 7 bases not matched to a gene; V was cut back by 1 base and J by 3 bases. The germline gives CDR1 PRHDT, CDR2 FYEKMQ (reference sequence). This CDR3 has 16 residues.

V and J are TRBV29-1 and TRBJ1-1; TRBD1 is a possible D gene (6 bases). CDR3 size: 14 residues. Trimming stripped 3 bases from V and 1 base from J, with 12 bases between. Germline V gives CDR1 SQVTM, CDR2 ANQGSEA. The DNA of the CDR3 is TGCAGCGTTGAGCGACGGGACACGAACACTGAAGCTTTCTTT. This gives the protein CSVERRDTNTEAFF.

This rearrangement joins TRBV13 to TRBJ1-3; D remains unclear. The CDR3 covers 17 residues. Germline V lookup: CDR1 PRHDT, CDR2 FYEKMQ (reference sequence). Trimming cost V 3 bases and J 7 bases, with 22 bases left between them. CDR3 bases: TGTGCCAGCAGCTTCCACCGGGCCTTCCCGGCGGCGAACACCATATATTTT. Translated: CASSFHRAFPAANTIYF.

The chain links TRBV6-5 to TRBJ1-6; TRBD1 aligns across 7 bases. V shed 0 bases, J shed 8 bases, and the junction held 7 bases outside the gene matches. Germline CDR1 MNHEY, CDR2 SVGAGI. This CDR3 comprises 16 residues. CDR3 protein: CASSYSARDSYSPLHF. For the CDR3, the DNA is TGTGCCAGCAGTTACTCTGCTCGGGACAGTTATTCACCCCTCCACTTT.

The chain combines TRBV27 with TRBJ2-1; 14 bases align to TRBD2. The CDR3 sequence is 15 residues long. Germline CDR1 reads MNHEY; CDR2 reads SMNVEV (reference sequence). V trimming: 8 bases; J trimming: 7 bases; junction bases outside the gene matches: 7. The CDR3 sequence is CASHTGTSGRNEQFF. CDR3 nucleotide sequence: TGTGCCAGCCACACCGGGACTAGCGGGAGAAATGAGCAGTTCTTC.

The gene calls are TRBV3-1 (or the pseudogene TRBV3-2) and TRBJ2-1, with a possible D match to TRBD2 (6 bases). V lost 0 bases and J 7 bases, leaving 16 bases between the germline ends. The length of the CDR3 is 16 residues. Germline V gene lookup returns CDR1 LGHDT and CDR2 YNNKEL (reference sequence). CDR3 sequence (DNA): TGTGCCAGCAGCCAAGAGGCGGGACTCCTAGGGAATGAGCAGTTCTTC. Translated, it gives CASSQEAGLLGNEQFF.

The chain carries TRBV2 and TRBJ2-7; D remains unclear. Trimming cost V 4 bases and J 3 bases, with 7 bases left between them. The V gene's germline CDR1 is SNHLY and CDR2 FYNNEI. This CDR3 comprises 12 residues. The CDR3 bases are TGTGCCAGCAGTGTCCAGATCTACGAGCAGTACTTC. Translated: CASSVQIYEQYF.

V is TRBV5-1 and J is TRBJ2-5, with TRBD2 matching over 7 bases. V was clipped by 0 bases and J by 5 bases; unmatched bases: 7. The CDR3 runs to 15 residues. Germline-derived CDR1 and CDR2 are SGHRS and YFSETQ. CDR3 in amino acids: CASSLALGGAETQYF. The CDR3 nucleotides are TGCGCCAGCAGCTTGGCCCTGGGAGGGGCGGAGACCCAGTACTTC.

The chain carries TRBV15 and TRBJ1-2; no reliable D call. This CDR3 has 14 amino acids. V lost 0 bases and J lost 4, with 9 bases in between. Germline values: CDR1 LNHNV, CDR2 YYDKDF (reference sequence). The CDR3: CATSRDLRGYGYTF. CDR3 nucleotide sequence: TGTGCCACCAGCAGAGATCTACGGGGCTATGGCTACACCTTC.

The V call is TRBV18, the J call TRBJ2-7; D unclear. CDR1 and CDR2 (germline): KGHSH, LQKENI. Trimming removed 4 bases from V and 8 bases from J, with 27 bases in between. The CDR3 loop spans 17 amino acids. For the CDR3, the DNA is TGTGCCAGCTCACAGGCTCCCGGTCTACCCCCTGTAAGGCAGCAGTACTTC. Its translation: CASSQAPGLPPVRQQYF.

The chain couples TRBV6-1 to TRBJ1-2; D remains unclear. Trimming shortened V by 3 bases and J by 7 bases, and 18 bases separated the two germline ends. CDR1 is MNHNS and CDR2 is SASEGT in the germline V gene. The CDR3 is 15 amino acids. CDR3 nucleotides: TGTGCCAGCAGTGAGGAGAGTAAGGGCTGGGGTGGCTACACCTTC. Translated: CASSEESKGWGGYTF.

V and J are TRBV2 and TRBJ2-3, with D unresolved. The V gene's germline CDR1 is SNHLY and CDR2 FYNNEI. The V end was cut by 4 bases, the J end by 5 bases, with 16 bases between. The CDR3 is 15 amino acids. CDR3 residues: CASSVLQRIEDTQYF. The CDR3 DNA is TGTGCCAGCAGTGTACTACAGCGTATAGAAGATACGCAGTATTTT.